This TCR beta chain was observed in a study of cytomegalovirus exposure and HLA in healthy donors. Across the whole study: Genetic ancestry analysis placed under 90% of the 398 donors that were genotyped in the Caucasian-associated cluster.

General study results and limits: Per a later analysis, roughly 17,000 TCR beta sequences showed association with HLA alleles at 0.05 false discovery rate. With further analysis later on, most CMV-associated TCR beta chains appeared HLA-restricted.

Both 60 Vbeta primers and 13 Jbeta primers went into the PCR. Sequenced by immunoSEQ multiplex PCR; TCRdb stores in-frame clones only, minus some. The table records 100,000 or so clones, around 80% of them present only once. The length of the CDR3 is 11 residues. Germline CDR1 and CDR2: MNHEY and SVGAGI. Trimming took 8 bases from V and 10 from J, leaving 13 bases between them. Points on this clone: No antigen is known for it.

V and J are TRBV6-5 and TRBJ2-3; D might be TRBD1 (7 bases). The sequence was collected from a man in his thirties or forties in good health and CMV-seropositive. Sequencing was done on a sample of PBMCs. DNA of the CDR3: TGTGCCAGCGGAGGGGGCGGGTCGCAGTATTTT. Its protein is CASGGGGSQYF.